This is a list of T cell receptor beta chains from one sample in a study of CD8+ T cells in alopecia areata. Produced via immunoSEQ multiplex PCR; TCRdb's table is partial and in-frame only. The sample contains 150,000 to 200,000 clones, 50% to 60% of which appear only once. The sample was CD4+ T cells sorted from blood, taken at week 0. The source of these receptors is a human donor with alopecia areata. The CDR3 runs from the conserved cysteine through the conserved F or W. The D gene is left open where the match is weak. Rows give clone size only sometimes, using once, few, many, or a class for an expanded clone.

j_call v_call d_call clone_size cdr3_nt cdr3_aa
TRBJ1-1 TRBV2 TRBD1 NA TGTGCCAGCCAACTTATGAGGGGGAATCGGGCAGGGGGCTGGACTGAAGCTTTCTTT CASQLMRGNRAGGWTEAFF
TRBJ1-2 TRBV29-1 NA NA TGCAGCGTTGATAGCCCTGAATGGGGCTACACCTTC CSVDSPEWGYTF
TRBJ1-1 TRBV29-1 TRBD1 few TGCAGCGCACTCCGACAGGGGGCCACTGAAGCTTTCTTT CSALRQGATEAFF
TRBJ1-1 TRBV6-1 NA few TGTGCCAGCAGCACTCAGGGAGGGGACACTGAAGCTTTCTTT CASSTQGGDTEAFF
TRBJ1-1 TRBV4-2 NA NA TGTGCCAGCAGCCAAGATACGACCGGGCAAGCTTTCTTT CASSQDTTGQAFF
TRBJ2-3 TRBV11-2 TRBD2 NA TGTGCCAGCAGCTTAGCACGTAGCGGGGGTCGGGATACGCAGTATTTT CASSLARSGGRDTQYF
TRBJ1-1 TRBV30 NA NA TGTGCCTGGAGGGTTCAGGGCGTTAACACTGAAGCTTTCTTT CAWRVQGVNTEAFF
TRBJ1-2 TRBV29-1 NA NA TGCAGCGACGCAGATTCCAGGCGTACGAGTGGCTACACCTTC CSDADSRRTSGYTF
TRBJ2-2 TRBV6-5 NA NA TGTGCCACTAAAGCCGGGACAACGAACACCGGGGAGCTGTTTTTT CATKAGTTNTGELFF
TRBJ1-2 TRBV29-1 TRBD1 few TGCAGCGTCCGAGGACAGGATGCGTGGGGCTACACCTTC CSVRGQDAWGYTF
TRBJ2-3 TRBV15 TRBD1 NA TGTGCCACCAGCAGAGGAGACAGGGGGCGCACAGATACGCAGTATTTT CATSRGDRGRTDTQYF
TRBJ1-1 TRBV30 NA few TGTGCCTGGAGAAGAAGGACAGTGAACACTGAAGCTTTCTTT CAWRRRTVNTEAFF
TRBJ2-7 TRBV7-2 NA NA TGTGCCAGCAGCTTAGTTGAAACCTACGAGCAGTACTTC CASSLVETYEQYF
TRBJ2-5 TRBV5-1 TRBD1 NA TGCGCCAGCAGTACAGGGGACCAAGAGACCCAGTACTTC CASSTGDQETQYF
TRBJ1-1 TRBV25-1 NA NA TGTGCCAGCAGTGAATGGGGCGGTGGAGCTTTCTTT CASSEWGGGAFF
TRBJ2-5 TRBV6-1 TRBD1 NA TGTGCCAGCAGTCCGGGGACAGGACGGGAGACCCAGTACTTC CASSPGTGRETQYF
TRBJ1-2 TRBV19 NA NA TGTGCCAGTATGGCCGCGTATGGCTACACCTTC CASMAAYGYTF
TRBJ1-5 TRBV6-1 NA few TGTGCCAGCATGGAAGGGGGGAATCAGCCCCAGCATTTT CASMEGGNQPQHF
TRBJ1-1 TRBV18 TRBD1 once TGTGCCAGCTCACAAACAGGGGGCACTGAAGCTTTCTTT CASSQTGGTEAFF
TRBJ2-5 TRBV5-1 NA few TGCGCCAGCAGCTTTCTTCCAGTTCAAGAGACCCAGTACTTC CASSFLPVQETQYF
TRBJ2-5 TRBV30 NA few TGTGCCTGGAGTGTGAATGGGGTCCCCCAGTACTTC CAWSVNGVPQYF
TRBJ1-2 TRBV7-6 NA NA TGTGCCAGCAGCCCGACGGGTCGCGGGGGCGGCTATGGCTACACCTTC CASSPTGRGGGYGYTF
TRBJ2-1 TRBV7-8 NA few TGTGCCAGCAGCTTAGTTCAGGGTCGATACAATGAGCAGTTCTTC CASSLVQGRYNEQFF
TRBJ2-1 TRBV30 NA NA TGTGCCTGGGATGAGCAGTTCTTC CAWDEQFF
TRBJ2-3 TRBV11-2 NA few TGTGCCAGCAGCCCAAGGAGGGACACAGATACGCAGTATTTT CASSPRRDTDTQYF
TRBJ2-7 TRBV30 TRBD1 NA TGTGCCTGGGCAGGACAGGGTCGGCACGAGCAGTACTTC CAWAGQGRHEQYF
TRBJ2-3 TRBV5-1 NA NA TGCGCCAGCAGCTTGGGTCGCGGGTCAGCCACAGATACGCAGTATTTT CASSLGRGSATDTQYF
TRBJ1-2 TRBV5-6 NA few TGTGCCAGCAGCTTAGCAGGGTTAGAGGACTATGGCTACACCTTC CASSLAGLEDYGYTF
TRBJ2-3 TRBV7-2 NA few TGTGCCAGCAGCTTAGTAGTGCAGCCCGGGGATACGCAGTATTTT CASSLVVQPGDTQYF
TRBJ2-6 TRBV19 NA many TGTGCCAGTAGGACCGAGAGGAGGGACCTCTCTGGGGCCAACGTCCTGACTTTC CASRTERRDLSGANVLTF
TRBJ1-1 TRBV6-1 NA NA TGTGCCAGCAGTGCCTCACAGGGGAACACTGAAGCTTTCTTT CASSASQGNTEAFF
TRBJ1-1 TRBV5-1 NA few TGCGCCAGCAGCTTGTATGGGACACAGAACACTGAAGCTTTCTTT CASSLYGTQNTEAFF
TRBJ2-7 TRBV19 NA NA TGTGCCAGTAGTATTCGATCGAGCCTGGGCGAGCAGTACTTC CASSIRSSLGEQYF
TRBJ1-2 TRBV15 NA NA TGTGCCACCAGCAGGGAAAGACGGACAGACAACTATGGCTACACCTTC CATSRERRTDNYGYTF
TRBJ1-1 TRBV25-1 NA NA TGTGCCAGCAGTTCTCGTCGAAGCCGGGTGAACACTGAAGCTTTCTTT CASSSRRSRVNTEAFF
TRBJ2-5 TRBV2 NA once TGTGCCAGCAGGGTGACAGGCGACTCGACCCAGTACTTC CASRVTGDSTQYF
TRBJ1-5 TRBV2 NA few TGTGCCAGCAGTGATTTAGGGAGCAATCAGCCCCAGCATTTT CASSDLGSNQPQHF
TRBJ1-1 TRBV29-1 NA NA TGCAGCGTGGAACAGCTGATGAACACTGAAGCTTTCTTT CSVEQLMNTEAFF
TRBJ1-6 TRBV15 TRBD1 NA TGTGCCACCAGCAGTACTCCGGGACAGGCTAATTCACCCCTCCACTTT CATSSTPGQANSPLHF
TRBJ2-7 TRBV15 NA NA TGTGCCACCAGCACGGGTTCCTCTTACGAGCAGTACTTC CATSTGSSYEQYF
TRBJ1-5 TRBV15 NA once TGTGCCACCAGCAGATCGACAGATAGCAATCAGCCCCAGCATTTT CATSRSTDSNQPQHF
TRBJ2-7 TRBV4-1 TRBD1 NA TGCGCCAGCAGCCAAGATACCCGGGACAGGGAAACCTACGAGCAGTACTTC CASSQDTRDRETYEQYF
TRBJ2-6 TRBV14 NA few TGTGCCAGCAGCCAAGTCGGGACTGGGGCCAACGTCCTGACTTTC CASSQVGTGANVLTF